Listed below are T cell receptor beta chains from one sample, sequenced in a study of cytomegalovirus exposure and HLA in healthy donors. Only in-frame clones appear in the TCRdb table, and some are missing; sequencing was by immunoSEQ multiplex PCR. The top ten clones hold roughly 3.5% of a sample with around 97,000 clones, roughly 70% of them seen once. Sequenced: PBMCs. Source of these receptors: a woman aged 45-60 years in good health and CMV-seronegative. Both conserved end residues are part of each CDR3. A D gene is named only where the DNA matches it firmly. The size entry is marked missing in some rows and otherwise reads once, few, many or a size class.

j_gene,v_gene,d_gene,abundance,CDR3nt,CDR3aa
TRBJ2-3,TRBV6-4,TRBD2,NA,TGTGCCAGCAGTGACGGTGGGAGGGCCGGAGATACGCAGTATTTT,CASSDGGRAGDTQYF
TRBJ1-6,TRBV19,NA,NA,TGTGCCAGTAGTGCGGGGCCGGGCGGCTTTTCCCCCCTCCACTTT,CASSAGPGGFSPLHF
TRBJ1-3,TRBV28,NA,NA,TGTGCCAGCAGTTTGGGGGGTAGGGGACGCAGCTCTGGAAACACCATATATTTT,CASSLGGRGRSSGNTIYF
TRBJ1-1,TRBV5-1,TRBD1,few,TGCGCCAGCGTGGGACAGCCGAACACTGAAGCTTTCTTT,CASVGQPNTEAFF
TRBJ2-7,TRBV7-9,TRBD1,NA,TGTGCCAGCAGCTCACCGGGACAGGGGTACGCGCAGTACTTC,CASSSPGQGYAQYF
TRBJ1-2,TRBV30,NA,NA,TGTGCCTGGAGTCCAGGGGCAAACTATGGCTACACCTTC,CAWSPGANYGYTF
TRBJ1-2,TRBV6-5,TRBD1,NA,TGTGCCAGCAGTTTCGGGACAGGGGGCTATGGCTACACCTTC,CASSFGTGGYGYTF
TRBJ2-1,TRBV28,TRBD2,NA,TGTGCCACCCTTATAGCGGGAACGCGTAATGAGCAGTTCTTC,CATLIAGTRNEQFF
TRBJ2-4,TRBV14,NA,NA,TGTGCCAGCAGCAACCTAGCTGATGTAGGCAAAAACATTCAGTACTTC,CASSNLADVGKNIQYF
TRBJ2-3,TRBV5-1,NA,once,TGCGCCAGCAGGGTTCGACCGCAGGGCTCCACAGATACGCAGTATTTT,CASRVRPQGSTDTQYF
TRBJ1-4,TRBV6-6,NA,NA,TGTGCCACTTTGGACGGGGGAGGTGAAAAACTGTTTTTT,CATLDGGGEKLFF
TRBJ2-3,TRBV10-1,TRBD2,NA,TGCGCCAGCAGTCGGAGCGGGGGGGATTTTTCGCAGTATTTT,CASSRSGGDFSQYF
TRBJ1-5,TRBV14,NA,few,TGTGCCAGCAGCCCTGGAGGTCAGCCCCAGCATTTT,CASSPGGQPQHF
TRBJ2-7,TRBV18,NA,NA,TGTGCCAGCTCACCACTTCAGGGGGGCCAGTACTTC,CASSPLQGGQYF
TRBJ2-1,TRBV6-1,NA,NA,TGTGCCAGCAGTGAACCTCAGGGATACAATGAGCAGTTCTTC,CASSEPQGYNEQFF
TRBJ1-1,TRBV7-2,TRBD1,NA,TGTGCCAGCAGCTTAGGGGACAGGAGGAACACTGAAGCTTTCTTT,CASSLGDRRNTEAFF
TRBJ1-4,TRBV7-2,TRBD1,few,TGTGCCAGCAGCTTAGGGGACAGGAGACTTAATGAAAAACTGTTTTTT,CASSLGDRRLNEKLFF
TRBJ1-2,TRBV19,NA,once,TGTGCCAGTAGTATACTGACAGATCCCCCCAACTATGGCTACACCTTC,CASSILTDPPNYGYTF
TRBJ2-1,TRBV4-2,TRBD1,few,TGTGCCAGCACGTTGACAGGGTCCTACAATGAGCAGTTCTTC,CASTLTGSYNEQFF
TRBJ2-3,TRBV6-4,NA,NA,TGTGCCAGCAGTGACTCGAAGGGGGTCGACACAGATACGCAGTATTTT,CASSDSKGVDTDTQYF
TRBJ2-1,TRBV4-2,NA,few,TGTGCCAGCAGCCAAGGAGGCCGAATGTCGGAGCAGTTCTTC,CASSQGGRMSEQFF
TRBJ2-5,TRBV6-5,NA,few,TGTGCCAGCATAGCCCCCTCGGAGACCCAGTACTTC,CASIAPSETQYF
TRBJ2-2,TRBV13,NA,NA,TGTGCCAGCAGCCCGGGACTCGACACCGGGGAGCTGTTTTTT,CASSPGLDTGELFF
TRBJ2-1,TRBV15,NA,NA,TGTGCCACCAGCAGAGAACACGGGATTACCTACAATGAGCAGTTCTTC,CATSREHGITYNEQFF
TRBJ1-4,TRBV15,TRBD1,NA,TGTGCCACCAGCAGTGGCGGACAGGGTTATGAAAAACTGTTTTTT,CATSSGGQGYEKLFF
TRBJ1-4,TRBV6-5,NA,NA,TGTGCCAGCAGTTCTGGGAGCCCCCTTAACAAAAAACTGTTTTTT,CASSSGSPLNKKLFF
TRBJ1-6,TRBV5-1,NA,NA,TGCGCCAGCAGCTTGGGGGTAGCGGCCTATAATTCACCCCTCCACTTT,CASSLGVAAYNSPLHF
TRBJ2-5,TRBV7-3,TRBD2,NA,TGTGCCAGCAGCTTTGGACTAGCGGGAGAGGGGGAGACCCAGTACTTC,CASSFGLAGEGETQYF
TRBJ1-2,TRBV18,NA,NA,TGTGCCAGCTCACCATACGTAACGGGGGATGGCTACACCTTC,CASSPYVTGDGYTF
TRBJ1-2,TRBV6-5,NA,NA,TGTGCCAGCAGTAAAATAGATAACTATGGCTACACCTTC,CASSKIDNYGYTF
TRBJ2-2,TRBV5-5,TRBD1,NA,TGTGCCAGCATTGGACAGGGTTCGGTCACCGGGGAGCTGTTTTTT,CASIGQGSVTGELFF
TRBJ2-5,TRBV7-7,TRBD2,NA,TGTGCTAGCAGCGTCGGGCGGGGGGTACAAGAGACCCAGTACTTC,CASSVGRGVQETQYF
TRBJ2-2,TRBV2,TRBD2,few,TGTGCCAGCAGTAACGGGGGGTGGGGCACCGGGGAGCTGTTTTTT,CASSNGGWGTGELFF
TRBJ1-1,TRBV11-3,NA,NA,TGTGCCAGCAGCTTAGATCGGAGGCGGGCTTTCTTT,CASSLDRRRAFF
TRBJ2-7,TRBV12-1,NA,once,TGTGCCAGCAGCTTTACAGGGGGCTCCTACGAGCAGTACTTC,CASSFTGGSYEQYF
TRBJ2-5,TRBV7-9,TRBD2,NA,TGTGCCAGCAGCCGACTAGCGGGAGGGCCAGGAGAGACCCAGTACTTC,CASSRLAGGPGETQYF
TRBJ2-3,TRBV2,TRBD2,NA,TGTGCCAGCAGGGACCAGCGGGGGACAGATACGCAGTATTTT,CASRDQRGTDTQYF
TRBJ1-4,TRBV7-9,TRBD1,NA,TGTGCCAGCAGCCAAAAGACAGGGGATGAAAAACTGTTTTTT,CASSQKTGDEKLFF
TRBJ1-1,TRBV6-5,NA,NA,TGTGCCAGCAGTTACTCGAATACAGGGAGCGGCACTGAAGCTTTCTTT,CASSYSNTGSGTEAFF
TRBJ2-2,TRBV15,NA,NA,TGTGCCACCAGCAGACAGGGCTTCGGGGAGCTGTTTTTT,CATSRQGFGELFF
TRBJ2-1,TRBV19,TRBD2,NA,TGTGCCAGTAGTCGAGTTAGCGGGGGGCTCAATGAGCAGTTCTTC,CASSRVSGGLNEQFF
TRBJ1-2,TRBV5-4,NA,NA,TGTGCCAGCAGCTTGGCACAGGGTCCGGGGTATGGCTACACCTTC,CASSLAQGPGYGYTF
TRBJ2-5,TRBV5-4,TRBD2,NA,TGTGCCAGCAGCCGGGGGGGTGACAGCGGTGAGACCCAGTACTTC,CASSRGGDSGETQYF
TRBJ2-7,TRBV28,TRBD2,once,TGTGCCAGCAGTTGGGGACTAGCGGGAACCTACGAGCAGTACTTC,CASSWGLAGTYEQYF
TRBJ2-1,TRBV4-3,TRBD2,NA,TGCGCCAGCAGCCCCGGACTAGCCTACAATGAGCAGTTCTTC,CASSPGLAYNEQFF
TRBJ1-6,TRBV12-5,TRBD1,medium-sized,TGTGCTAGTGCCCTAAATACAGGGGTTAATTCACCCCTCCACTTT,CASALNTGVNSPLHF
TRBJ2-1,TRBV7-6,TRBD1,NA,TGTGCTAGCAGCTGGGGGGACAGGGGTTCCCACAATGAGCAGTTCTTC,CASSWGDRGSHNEQFF
TRBJ2-3,TRBV5-1,TRBD2,NA,TGCGCCAGCAGCTTGGAACACCAGACTAGCGGGGTCCGGTATTTT,CASSLEHQTSGVRYF
TRBJ1-4,TRBV10-3,NA,NA,TGTGCCATCGCAGAGGTGCGTGAAAAACTGTTTTTT,CAIAEVREKLFF
TRBJ2-7,TRBV11-2,TRBD1,NA,TGTGCCAGCAGCTTAACCCCCGGCAGGGGGCTAGACTACGAGCAGTACTTC,CASSLTPGRGLDYEQYF
TRBJ1-4,TRBV27,NA,NA,TGTGCCAGCAGTTTATTTATTGGGGGGGAACTGTTTTTT,CASSLFIGGELFF
TRBJ1-3,TRBV4-1,NA,NA,TGCGCCAGCAGCCAAGGTGGAGACCCCTCTGGAAACACCATATATTTT,CASSQGGDPSGNTIYF
TRBJ1-2,TRBV11-2,NA,NA,TGTGCCAGCAGCTCTGGGTCCTATGGAGACTATGGCTACACCTTC,CASSSGSYGDYGYTF
TRBJ2-1,TRBV19,TRBD2,few,TGTGCCAGTAGTAACAGCGGGACCTACAATGAGCAGTTCTTC,CASSNSGTYNEQFF
TRBJ1-1,TRBV5-1,NA,once,TGCGCCAGCAGCTTTCGCGTCTCCGGTTTCTCCGAAGCTTTCTTT,CASSFRVSGFSEAFF
TRBJ2-7,TRBV10-2,TRBD2,many,TGCGCCAGCAGAGGACTAGCCGGACGTTTCCACGAGCAGTACTTC,CASRGLAGRFHEQYF
TRBJ2-5,TRBV4-1,TRBD2,once,TGCGCCAGCAGCCTTAGATCGGGAGGGAAACAAGAGACCCAGTACTTC,CASSLRSGGKQETQYF
TRBJ2-3,TRBV6-6,NA,NA,TGTGCCAGCAGTTACGGGCGGGGGCCGACAGATACGCAGTATTTT,CASSYGRGPTDTQYF
TRBJ2-1,TRBV19,NA,NA,TGTGCCAGTATGGGGGGATTTTACAATGAGCAGTTCTTC,CASMGGFYNEQFF
TRBJ1-1,TRBV11-2,NA,once,TGTGCCAGCAGCTTCAGATCCCTTTACCCCGCTGAAGCTTTCTTT,CASSFRSLYPAEAFF